A single sample is the source of the 29 T cell receptor beta chains below, sequenced in a study of regulatory T cells in long-lasting Graves disease listed by TCRdb under 2021. Libraries came from multiplex PCR. The reads were generated on an Illumina HiSeq 4000. iRepertoire HTBI primers and Arm-PCR amplification of CDR3 regions were used to construct TCR beta libraries. The public reads were quality trimmed at Q25 with fastp and then assembled into clones with MiXCR by TCRdb, keeping productive beta chains. Each CDR3 protein gets just one entry, which takes the most common genes and DNA from the rows behind it. Across this sample there are a few hundred thousand distinct CDR3 sequences, with less than 30% seen only once. 25% to 35% of the sample is in the top ten clones. The sample's time point label is to be understood as: persistent/refractory GD, antithyroid drugs over 5 years with positive TRAb. RNA was extracted from PBMCs in TRIzol for both TCR sequencing and RNA sequencing.

Sequences were derived from peripheral blood mononuclear cells (PBMCs), sampled when the disease was refractory, from a patient treated with antithyroid drugs. These receptors all stem from a woman aged 40 to 50 with Graves disease. Donor details come from another sample of the same person, matched by shared clones.

This clonotype showed up many times. The chain employs TRBV28 and TRBJ1-2, with a tentative D call TRBD1 (5 bases). Trimming took off 5 bases at V and 4 bases at J, with 11 bases between the two ends. Germline lookup yields CDR1 MDHEN and CDR2 SYDVKM. This CDR3 has 13 residues. CDR3 sequence reads: CASSPGSSYGYTF. For the CDR3, the DNA is TGTGCCAGCAGTCCAGGGTCTAGCTATGGCTACACCTTC.

Ten or more counts support this clonotype. This sequence joins TRBV15 and TRBJ2-7, with TRBD1 matching 10 bases. The V segment lost 3 bases and the J segment 4 bases; nucleotides outside the gene matches: 12. CDR1 LNHNV and CDR2 YYDKDF come from the germline V gene (reference sequence). This CDR3 region has 17 residues. The CDR3 DNA is TGTGCCACCAGCAGGGACCTTCCGGGACAGGGGACGTACGAGCAGTACTTC. It yields the protein CATSRDLPGQGTYEQYF.

This clonotype was recorded a few times. J is TRBJ2-1 and V is TRBV24-1, with a weak D call TRBD1 (5 bases). This CDR3 region has 13 residues. Per germline, CDR1 KGHDR and CDR2 SFDVKD. V shed 5 bases and J shed 10 bases, with 14 bases lying between them. The CDR3 is CATSGAGNWEQFF. For the CDR3, the DNA is TGTGCCACCAGTGGGGCAGGGAATTGGGAGCAGTTCTTC.

As to this clonotype: No conserved phenylalanine or tryptophan is present at the end of the CDR3, so a read error is the likely explanation. CDR3 residues: CSAKGLQSYEQYL. The CDR3 nucleotides read TGCAGTGCTAAAGGGCTTCAGTCCTACGAGCAGTACCTC. This chain connects TRBV20-1 to TRBJ2-7; D is unclear. The CDR3 loop spans 13 amino acids. Germline loops: CDR1 DFQATT, CDR2 SNEGSKA (reference sequence). V lost 4 bases and J lost 1, with 11 bases in between.

At least ten counts were recorded for this clonotype. This chain connects TRBV2 to TRBJ1-1; D possibly corresponds to TRBD1 (6 bases). V lost 4 bases to trimming and J lost 1 base, with 10 bases between them. The CDR3 sequence is 14 residues long. Germline CDR1 SNHLY, CDR2 FYNNEI. The CDR3 DNA reads as TGTGCCAGCAGTGGGGACACAAGGAACACTGAAGCTTTCTTT. This gives the protein CASSGDTRNTEAFF. The whole variable domain, remainder taken from reference TRBV2 and TRBJ1-1, is EPEVTQTPSHQVTQMGQEVILRCVPISNHLYFYWYRQILGQKVEFLVSFYNNEISEKSEIFDDQFSVERPDGSNFTLKIRSTKLEDSAMYFCASSGDTRNTEAFFGQGTRLTVV.

In this sample, this clonotype turned up many times. The chain employs TRBV20-1 and TRBJ2-5; TRBD2 aligns across 7 bases. Trimming took 0 bases from V and 4 from J; bases not matched to a gene: 5. This CDR3 is 14 amino acids long. Per the germline V gene, CDR1 is DFQATT and CDR2 is SNEGSKA (reference sequence). The CDR3 nucleotides read TGCAGTGCTAGAGATATTGCTAGCGGAGAGACCCAGTACTTC. It translates to CSARDIASGETQYF.

CDR3 sequence (DNA): TGTGCCAGCAGCCAAGGTTTACCGGATGAAAAACTGTTTTTT. It translates to CASSQGLPDEKLFF. The chain carries TRBV3-1 and TRBJ1-4, with D unclear. Trimming pared 1 base from V and 6 bases from J, leaving 9 bases between. The CDR3 runs 14 residues. Germline CDR1 reads LGHDT; CDR2 reads YNNKEL (reference sequence).

Many counts were recorded for this clonotype. The gene calls are TRBV28 and TRBJ2-7; D is possibly TRBD2 (6 bases). CDR3 length equals 16 residues. Germline CDR1 reads MDHEN; CDR2 reads SYDVKM. V was pared by 6 bases and J by 0 bases, with 18 bases between. CDR3 region: CASRQAGPLLSYEQYF. The CDR3 DNA reads TGTGCCAGCAGACAAGCGGGCCCCCTTCTCTCCTACGAGCAGTACTTC.

The J gene is TRBJ2-7, the V gene TRBV20-1; TRBD2 agrees at 8 bases. CDR3 length: 14 residues. V shed 3 bases, J shed 3 bases, and the junction held 7 bases outside the gene matches. The germline V gene has CDR1 DFQATT and CDR2 SNEGSKA (reference sequence). CDR3 sequence (DNA): TGCAGTGCTAGGGAAATCACTAGCGGCTACGAGCAGTACTTC. The encoded protein is CSAREITSGYEQYF.

The V call is TRBV14, the J call TRBJ2-7, with D unclear. The CDR3 consists of 12 residues. Germline CDR1 and CDR2: SGHDN and FVKESK. V dropped 1 base and J dropped 4 bases, with 5 bases sitting between them. The CDR3 sequence is CASSQVHYEQYF. CDR3 bases: TGTGCCAGCAGCCAAGTTCATTACGAGCAGTACTTC. The full variable domain, rest sourced from reference TRBV14 and TRBJ2-7, is EAGVTQFPSHSVIEKGQTVTLRCDPISGHDNLYWYRRVMGKEIKFLLHFVKESKQDESGMPNNRFLAERTGGTYSTLKVQPAELEDSGVYFCASSQVHYEQYFGPGTRLTVT.

A word on this clonotype: A junction end diverges from the germline sequence, so it may reflect a read error. This chain uses TRBV6-9 with TRBJ1-1; no definite D call. This CDR3 region has 13 residues. CDR1 and CDR2 (germline): MNHGY, SVAAGI. The CDR3, as DNA: TGTGCCGGCAGTTTAGGCAACCCCACTGAAGCTTTCTTT. The encoded protein is CAGSLGNPTEAFF.

This clonotype was recorded many times. This chain connects TRBV7-3 to TRBJ2-5; the D is unclear. Trimming shortened V by 5 bases and J by 4 bases, and 20 bases separated the two germline ends. The CDR3 extends over 16 amino acids. From germline, CDR1 is SGHTA and CDR2 FQGTGA. This CDR3 reads CASSLGPHGSGETQYF. CDR3 sequence (DNA): TGTGCCAGCAGCCTAGGACCACACGGCTCGGGAGAGACCCAGTACTTC.

This chain uses TRBV28 with TRBJ2-7; no firm D call. The length of the CDR3 is 13 residues. Germline lookup yields CDR1 MDHEN and CDR2 SYDVKM. V lost 5 bases and J lost 3, with 11 bases in between. The CDR3 DNA sequence: TGTGCCAGCAGTGGGCGTGGGATCTACGAGCAGTACTTC. Its protein product is CASSGRGIYEQYF.

The table lists this clonotype with a few counts. The rearrangement joins TRBV19 to TRBJ2-7, with a possible D match to TRBD1 (6 bases). The CDR3 sequence is 14 residues long. V was pared by 5 bases and J by 2 bases, with 13 bases between. Germline lookup yields CDR1 LNHDA and CDR2 SQIVND (reference sequence). Written as DNA, the CDR3 is TGTGCCAGTAGTGCAACAGGGACCACCTACGAGCAGTACTTC. Translation gives CASSATGTTYEQYF. Using reference TRBV19 and TRBJ2-7 for the parts outside the CDR3, the full variable domain is DGGITQSPKYLFRKEGQNVTLSCEQNLNHDAMYWYRQDPGQGLRLIYYSQIVNDFQKGDIAEGYSVSREKKESFPLTVTSAQKNPTAFYLCASSATGTTYEQYFGPGTRLTVT.

In this sample, this clonotype turned up many times. The chain employs TRBV7-8 and TRBJ2-5, with no clear D. The CDR3 is made up of 16 amino acids. Germline assignment: CDR1 SGHVS and CDR2 FQNEAQ. Trimming shortened V by 4 bases and J by 1 base, and 16 bases separated the two germline ends. In DNA form, the CDR3 reads TGTGCCAGCAGCTCTCCTCCGTGGCAGACCCAAGAGACCCAGTACTTC. This translates into CASSSPPWQTQETQYF.

V gene TRBV28 combines with J gene TRBJ2-7; D is tentatively TRBD1 or TRBD2 (5 bases each). V lost 6 bases and J lost 2, with 17 bases in between. CDR1 is MDHEN and CDR2 is SYDVKM in the germline V gene. The CDR3 has 15 amino acids. The CDR3 sequence is CASSTLRGKTYEQYF. The CDR3 DNA sequence: TGTGCCAGCAGCACCCTGAGGGGTAAAACCTACGAGCAGTACTTC.

J is TRBJ1-4 and V is TRBV12-5; D ambiguous. The CDR3 runs to 14 residues. The V end lost 7 bases, the J end lost 8 bases, and 17 bases lay between the germline ends. Germline V lookup: CDR1 LGHNT, CDR2 FRNRAP. CDR3 nucleotides: TGTGCTAGTGTCCAATCCGGGCCGGGGGAAAAACTGTTTTTT. As protein: CASVQSGPGEKLFF. The whole variable domain, remainder taken from reference TRBV12-5 and TRBJ1-4, is DARVTQTPRHKVTEMGQEVTMRCQPILGHNTVFWYRQTMMQGLELLAYFRNRAPLDDSGMPKDRFSAEMPDATLATLKIQPSEPRDSAVYFCASVQSGPGEKLFFGSGTQLSVL.

This clonotype was seen ten or more times. The gene calls are TRBV6-1 and TRBJ2-7; D possibly uses TRBD1 or TRBD2 (5 bases each). The CDR3 is made up of 13 amino acids. The V end was cut by 5 bases, the J end by 6 bases, with 14 bases between. Germline CDR1 MNHNS, CDR2 SASEGT. The CDR3 DNA reads as TGTGCCAGCAGTAACGGGGCAGGGCGCGAGCAGTACTTC. It translates to CASSNGAGREQYF.

This clonotype was observed at least ten times. The gene calls are TRBV20-1 and TRBJ1-5, with D possibly being TRBD1 (6 bases). The CDR3 is 15 amino acids. Trimming stripped 0 bases from V and 4 bases from J, with 13 bases between. Germline CDR1 DFQATT, CDR2 SNEGSKA (reference sequence). The CDR3 is CSARELGTPNQPQHF. CDR3 in DNA: TGCAGTGCTAGAGAATTGGGGACACCAAATCAGCCCCAGCATTTT.

This clonotype showed up just a few times. An end of the junction differs from the germline gene, which may be a read error. V and J are TRBV27 and TRBJ1-5; unclear D gene. In germline, CDR1 is MNHEY, CDR2 SMNVEV (reference sequence). There are 15 residues in the CDR3. CDR3 residues: CASSLVNKSNRPQHF. In DNA, the CDR3 is TGTGCCAGCAGTTTGGTAAACAAAAGCAATCGGCCCCAGCATTTT.

The table lists this clonotype with many counts. The rearrangement links TRBV10-3 to TRBJ1-1; D gene uncertain. This CDR3 contains 14 residues. With 0 bases removed from V and 1 base from J, the gap between germline ends came to 6 bases. Germline V gene lookup returns CDR1 ENHRY and CDR2 SYGVKD. The CDR3 DNA reads TGTGCCATCAGTGAGTCGGGTAGGAACACTGAAGCTTTCTTT. Translated: CAISESGRNTEAFF.

The chain has TRBV5-1 and TRBJ2-7, with no clear D. The CDR3 runs to 15 residues. The V end was cut by 0 bases, the J end by 8 bases, with 18 bases between. Germline CDR1 is SGHRS and CDR2 is YFSETQ. CDR3 sequence: CASSLGLVLPMKQYF. For the CDR3, the DNA is TGCGCCAGCAGCTTGGGTTTGGTCTTGCCGATGAAGCAGTACTTC.

The chain couples TRBV14 to TRBJ2-5; D remains unclear. This CDR3 contains 12 residues. Germline CDR1 and CDR2: SGHDN and FVKESK. Trimming removed 3 bases from V and 5 bases from J, with 7 bases in between. For the CDR3, the DNA is TGTGCCAGCAGCCAGTTGGATGAGACCCAGTACTTC. Its translation: CASSQLDETQYF.

This clonotype was picked up many times. Its ends do not fully match the called genes, so a read error is possible. The gene calls are TRBV5-1 and TRBJ2-7; D uncertain. The V gene's germline CDR1 is SGHRS and CDR2 YFSETQ. This CDR3 is 14 amino acids long. Here the CDR3 reads CASSPAGSSYEQYF. Written as DNA, the CDR3 is TGTGCCAGCAGTCCCGCCGGTAGCTCCTACGAGCAGTACTTC.

This clonotype appeared many times. The chain combines TRBV29-1 with TRBJ2-7; possibly TRBD2 for D (6 bases). This CDR3 spans 13 amino acids. The V end lost 6 bases, the J end lost 2 bases, and 14 bases lay between the germline ends. Germline V gene sequence: CDR1 SQVTM, CDR2 ANQGSEA. The DNA for the CDR3 is TGCAGCGTGGCGGGACGCGGCCCCTACGAGCAGTACTTC. Amino acids: CSVAGRGPYEQYF.

Details on this clonotype: A read error is possible here, since a much larger clone lies one base away. This chain joins TRBV24-1 and TRBJ1-1; 8 nucleotides agree with TRBD1. CDR3 size: 13 residues. The germline CDR1 and CDR2 sequences are KGHDR and SFDVKD. In nucleotides, the CDR3 is TGTGTCACCAGTGTTACAGGGGGCACTGAAGCTTTCTTT. Translated, it gives CVTSVTGGTEAFF.

In this sample, this clonotype turned up once. A much bigger clone sits one base away, suggesting this may be a read error. The V and J genes are TRBV28 and TRBJ2-7, with 9 bases aligning to TRBD2. The DNA end is more similar to TRBJ2-4, so the J call may be wrong. This CDR3 region has 16 residues. Germline V gene sequence: CDR1 MDHEN, CDR2 SYDVKM. The CDR3 nucleotides are TGTGCCAGCAGTTTACCGACTAGCGGAGCCAAAAACATTCAGTACTTC. It yields the protein CASSLPTSGAKNIQYF.

This clonotype was detected ten times or more. The rearrangement uses TRBV6-1 and TRBJ1-1, with D uncertain. The V end was cut by 5 bases, the J end by 5 bases, with 12 bases between. In germline, CDR1 is MNHNS, CDR2 SASEGT. This CDR3 spans 13 amino acids. CDR3 loop: CASSRKTWTEAFF. The CDR3, as DNA: TGTGCCAGCAGTAGGAAGACGTGGACTGAAGCTTTCTTT.

The table lists this clonotype with many counts. V is TRBV12-3 or TRBV12-4 and J is TRBJ1-2; 7 bases align to TRBD1. V lost 7 bases, J lost 6 bases, and 8 bases stayed unmatched. This CDR3 has 13 amino acids. The CDR3 DNA reads TGTGCCAGCACCCCGGACAGGTGGAATGGCTACACCTTC. Translation gives CASTPDRWNGYTF.